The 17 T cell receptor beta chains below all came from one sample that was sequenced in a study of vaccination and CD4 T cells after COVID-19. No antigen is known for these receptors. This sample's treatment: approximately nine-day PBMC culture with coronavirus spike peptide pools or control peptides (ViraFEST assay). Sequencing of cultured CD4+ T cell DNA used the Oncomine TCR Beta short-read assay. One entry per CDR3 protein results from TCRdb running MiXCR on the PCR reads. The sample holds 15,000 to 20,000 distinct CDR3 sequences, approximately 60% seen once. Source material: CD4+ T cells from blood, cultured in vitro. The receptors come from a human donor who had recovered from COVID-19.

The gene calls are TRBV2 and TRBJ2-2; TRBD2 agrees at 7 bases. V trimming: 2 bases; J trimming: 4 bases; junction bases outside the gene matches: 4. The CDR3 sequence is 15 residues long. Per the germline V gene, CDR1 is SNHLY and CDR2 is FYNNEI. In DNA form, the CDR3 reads TGTGCCAGCAGTGAACTAGCGGCCCGCACCGGGGAGCTGTTTTTT. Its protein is CASSELAARTGELFF.

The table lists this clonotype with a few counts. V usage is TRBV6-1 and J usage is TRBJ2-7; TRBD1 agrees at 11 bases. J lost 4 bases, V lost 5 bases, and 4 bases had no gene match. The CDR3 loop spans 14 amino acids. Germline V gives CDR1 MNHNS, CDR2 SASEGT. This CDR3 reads CASSPRDRGYEQYF. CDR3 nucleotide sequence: TGTGCCAGCAGTCCCCGGGACAGGGGGTACGAGCAGTACTTC.

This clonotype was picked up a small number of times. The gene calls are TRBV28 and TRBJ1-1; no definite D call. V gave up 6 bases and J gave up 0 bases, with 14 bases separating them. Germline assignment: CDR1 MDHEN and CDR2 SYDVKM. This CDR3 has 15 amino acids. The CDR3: CASRFATVMNTEAFF. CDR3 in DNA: TGTGCCAGCAGGTTCGCCACCGTGATGAACACTGAAGCTTTCTTT.

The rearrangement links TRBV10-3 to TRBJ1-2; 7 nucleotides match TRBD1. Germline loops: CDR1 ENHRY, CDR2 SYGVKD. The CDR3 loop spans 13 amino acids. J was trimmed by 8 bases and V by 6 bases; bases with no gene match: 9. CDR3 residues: CAIRETGDGGYTF. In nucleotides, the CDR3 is TGTGCCATCAGGGAAACAGGGGATGGAGGCTACACCTTC.

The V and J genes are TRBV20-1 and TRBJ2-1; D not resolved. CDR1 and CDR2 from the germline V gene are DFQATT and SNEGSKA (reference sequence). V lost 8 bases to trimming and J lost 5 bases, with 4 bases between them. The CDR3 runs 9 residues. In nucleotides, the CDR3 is TGCAGTACGCACAATGAGCAGTTCTTC. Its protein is CSTHNEQFF.

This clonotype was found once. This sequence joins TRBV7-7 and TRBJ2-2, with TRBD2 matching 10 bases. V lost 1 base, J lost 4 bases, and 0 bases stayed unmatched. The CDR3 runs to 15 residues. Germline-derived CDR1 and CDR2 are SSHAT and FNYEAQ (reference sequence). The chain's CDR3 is CASSLGLAGTGELFF. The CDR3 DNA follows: TGTGCCAGCAGCTTAGGACTAGCGGGCACCGGGGAGCTGTTTTTT. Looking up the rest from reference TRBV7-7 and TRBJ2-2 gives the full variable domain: GAGVSQSPRYKVTKRGQDVTLRCDPISSHATLYWYQQALGQGPEFLTYFNYEAQPDKSGLPSDRFSAERPEGSISTLTIQRTEQRDSAMYRCASSLGLAGTGELFFGEGSRLTVL.

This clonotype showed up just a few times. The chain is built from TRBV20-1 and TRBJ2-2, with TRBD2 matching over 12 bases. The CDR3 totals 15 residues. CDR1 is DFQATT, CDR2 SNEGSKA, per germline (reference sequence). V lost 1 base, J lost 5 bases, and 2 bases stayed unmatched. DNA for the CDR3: TGCAGTGCTAGAGTAGGGACTAGCGGGACCGGGGAGCTGTTTTTT. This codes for CSARVGTSGTGELFF.

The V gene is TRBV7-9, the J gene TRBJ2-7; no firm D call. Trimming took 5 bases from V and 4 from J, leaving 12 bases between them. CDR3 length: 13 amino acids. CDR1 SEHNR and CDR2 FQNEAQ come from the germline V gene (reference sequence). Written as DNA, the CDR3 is TGTGCCAGCAGCAAAAGGCAACAGTACGAGCAGTACTTC. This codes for CASSKRQQYEQYF.

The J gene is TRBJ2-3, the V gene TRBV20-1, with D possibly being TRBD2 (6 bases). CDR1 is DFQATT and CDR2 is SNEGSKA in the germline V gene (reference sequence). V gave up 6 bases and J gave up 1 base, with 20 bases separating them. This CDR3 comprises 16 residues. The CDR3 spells CSAALTLASGTDTQYF. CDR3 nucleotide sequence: TGCAGTGCCGCCCTCACCCTAGCTAGCGGCACAGATACGCAGTATTTT.

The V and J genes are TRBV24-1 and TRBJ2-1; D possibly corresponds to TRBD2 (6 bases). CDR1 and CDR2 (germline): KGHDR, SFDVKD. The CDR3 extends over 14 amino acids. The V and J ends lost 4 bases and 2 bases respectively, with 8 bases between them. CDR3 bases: TGTGCCACCAGTGAGGAGGGACCCTACAATGAGCAGTTCTTC. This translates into CATSEEGPYNEQFF.

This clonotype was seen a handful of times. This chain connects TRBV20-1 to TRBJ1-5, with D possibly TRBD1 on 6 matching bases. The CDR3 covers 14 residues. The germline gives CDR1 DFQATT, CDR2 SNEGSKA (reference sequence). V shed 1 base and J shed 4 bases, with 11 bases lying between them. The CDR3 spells CSARAVQGNQPQHF. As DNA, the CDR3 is TGCAGTGCTAGAGCCGTACAGGGAAATCAGCCCCAGCATTTT.

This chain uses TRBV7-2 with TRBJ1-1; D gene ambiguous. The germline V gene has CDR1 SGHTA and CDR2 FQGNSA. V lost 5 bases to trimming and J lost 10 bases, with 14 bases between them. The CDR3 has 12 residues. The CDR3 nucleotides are TGTGCCAGCAGCCTACGGTCAGTAGGAGCTTTCTTT. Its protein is CASSLRSVGAFF.

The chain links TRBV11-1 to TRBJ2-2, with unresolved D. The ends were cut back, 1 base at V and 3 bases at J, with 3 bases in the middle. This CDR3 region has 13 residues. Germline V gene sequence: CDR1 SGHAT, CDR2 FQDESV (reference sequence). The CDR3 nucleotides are TGTGCCAGCAGCTTAGACTACACCGGGGAGCTGTTTTTT. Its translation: CASSLDYTGELFF. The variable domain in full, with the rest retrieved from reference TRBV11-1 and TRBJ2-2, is EAEVAQSPRYKITEKSQAVAFWCDPISGHATLYWYRQILGQGPELLVQFQDESVVDDSQLPKDRFSAERLKGVDSTLKIQPAELGDSAMYLCASSLDYTGELFFGEGSRLTVL.

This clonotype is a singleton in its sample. The chain's CDR3 is CASSLQGAEFNEQYF. The DNA for the CDR3 is TGTGCCAGCAGCCTACAGGGGGCGGAATTCAACGAGCAGTACTTC. The gene calls are TRBV27 and TRBJ2-7; the match to TRBD1 covers 9 bases. Germline CDR1 is MNHEY and CDR2 is SMNVEV (reference sequence). V shed 6 bases, J shed 5 bases, and the junction held 11 bases outside the gene matches. The CDR3 is 15 amino acids.

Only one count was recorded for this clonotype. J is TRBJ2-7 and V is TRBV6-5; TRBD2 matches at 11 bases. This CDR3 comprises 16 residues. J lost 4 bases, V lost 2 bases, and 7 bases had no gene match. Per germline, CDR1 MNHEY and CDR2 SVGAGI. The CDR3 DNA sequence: TGTGCCAGCAGTTACACCCGACTAGCGGGGATATACGAGCAGTACTTC. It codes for CASSYTRLAGIYEQYF.

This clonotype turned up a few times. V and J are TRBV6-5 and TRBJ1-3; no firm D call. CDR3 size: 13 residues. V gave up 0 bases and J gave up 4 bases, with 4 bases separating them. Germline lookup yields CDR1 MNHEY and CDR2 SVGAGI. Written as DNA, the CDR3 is TGTGCCAGCAGTTACTCGAAAGGAAACACCATATATTTT. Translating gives CASSYSKGNTIYF.

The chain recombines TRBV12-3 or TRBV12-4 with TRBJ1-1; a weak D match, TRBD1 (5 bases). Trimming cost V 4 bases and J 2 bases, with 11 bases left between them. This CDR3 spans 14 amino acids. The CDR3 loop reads CASSSRRDNTEAFF. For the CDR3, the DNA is TGTGCCAGCAGTTCCAGGAGGGACAACACTGAAGCTTTCTTT.